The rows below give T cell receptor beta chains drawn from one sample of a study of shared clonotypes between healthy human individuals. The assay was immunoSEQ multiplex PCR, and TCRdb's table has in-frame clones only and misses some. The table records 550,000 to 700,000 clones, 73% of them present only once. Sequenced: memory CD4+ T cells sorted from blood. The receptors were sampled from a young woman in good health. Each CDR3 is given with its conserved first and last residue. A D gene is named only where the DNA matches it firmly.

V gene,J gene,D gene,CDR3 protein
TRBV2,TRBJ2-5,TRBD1,CASSAQTGAETQYF
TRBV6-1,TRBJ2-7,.,CASSEYAGLSYEQYF
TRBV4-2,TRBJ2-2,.,CASSQDPSLNTGELFF
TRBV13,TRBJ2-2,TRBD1,CASSLGQGPGELFF
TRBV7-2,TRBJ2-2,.,CASSLAGFVATGELFF
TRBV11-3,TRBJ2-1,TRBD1,CASSPRGQVYNEQFF
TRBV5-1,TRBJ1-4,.,CASSLEMRGAGEKLFF
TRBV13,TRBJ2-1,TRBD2,CASSESGRRSYNEQFF
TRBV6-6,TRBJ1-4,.,CASSLDWREKLFF
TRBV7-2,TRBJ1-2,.,CASSLEHLNYGYTF
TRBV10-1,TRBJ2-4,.,CASGQAGENIQYF
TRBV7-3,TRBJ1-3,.,CASSWGLDGNTIYF
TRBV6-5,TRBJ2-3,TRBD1,CASRQTGYGTDTQYF
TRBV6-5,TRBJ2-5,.,CASSTGFFSGETQYF
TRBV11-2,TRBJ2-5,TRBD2,CASSLVGLAGIETQYF
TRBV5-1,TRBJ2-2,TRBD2,CASSQLAGIGTGELFF
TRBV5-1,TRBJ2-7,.,CASSLVSGREQYF
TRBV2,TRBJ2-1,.,CASEIMGNEQFF